These T cell receptor beta chains were read from a single sample in a study of control samples from healthy donors and cancer patients. TCRdb's copy holds only in-frame clones and misses some; the assay was immunoSEQ multiplex PCR. The repertoire holds some 120,000 clones, 80% to 95% seen once, with 8.5% to 10% in the top ten. Sequencing was performed on blood. The receptors were gathered from a man between 18 and 29 years old in good health. CDR3s include the opening cysteine and the closing phenylalanine or tryptophan.

TRBV29-1	TRBJ1-1	CSARGRFNTEAFF
TRBV30	TRBJ2-7	CAWSPPSSYEQYF
TRBV9	TRBJ1-1	CASSVGTGDTEAFF
TRBV5-1	TRBJ2-1	CASSLSRYNEQFF
TRBV9	TRBJ1-2	CASSHLGYGYTF
TRBV13	TRBJ1-2	CASSKDPNYGYTF
TRBV5-4	TRBJ2-3	CASSLGQGDTQYF
TRBV6-6	TRBJ2-7	CASTHVGTGGYEQYF
TRBV19	TRBJ2-6	CASSSGTGANVLTF
TRBV7-6	TRBJ2-5	CASSLGRVQPETQYF
TRBV10-3	TRBJ1-5	CAISPRPANQPQHF
TRBV7-2	TRBJ1-1	CASSLVAGHTEAFF
TRBV6-6	TRBJ2-5	CASSTTGGGVTQYF
TRBV7-3	TRBJ1-1	CASSDRMNTEAFF
TRBV19	TRBJ1-5	CASSTGTGYSNQPQHF
TRBV7-8	TRBJ1-4	CASSPHGDEKLFF
TRBV27	TRBJ1-1	CASSLSIGGTEAFF
TRBV7-2	TRBJ2-1	CASSLEGALSYNEQFF
TRBV6-5	TRBJ2-7	CASSYSAGSYEQYF
TRBV2	TRBJ1-5	CASTPRHQSWGNQPQHF
TRBV29-1	TRBJ1-5	CSVGSEAGNQPQHF
TRBV11-2	TRBJ2-2	CASSLDGRAMRKVFF
TRBV20-1	TRBJ1-2	CSASRAYGYTF
TRBV29-1	TRBJ1-4	CSYAGLNEKLFF
TRBV5-1	TRBJ2-7	CASSLRDWTVSYEQYF
TRBV10-2	TRBJ2-7	CASSAPGTTSSYEQYF
TRBV27	TRBJ2-3	CASSLIPGLDTDTQYF
TRBV30	TRBJ1-3	CAWSIFSGNTIYF
TRBV10-2	TRBJ2-7	CASSQWVYEQYF
TRBV6-2/TRBV6-3	TRBJ2-4	CASSPSGGRRSQYF
TRBV29-1	TRBJ2-7	CSVWDSPYEQYF